Listed below are T cell receptor beta chains from one sample, sequenced in a study of blood T cell repertoires in COVID-19. Profiling relied on immunoSEQ multiplex PCR, and the TCRdb table lists in-frame clones only, not all of them. The sample shows around 39,000 clones, 65% to 90% of them seen only once. Sequencing was done on a sample of peripheral blood. The receptors stem from a man aged 40-49 years with active COVID-19. Both conserved end residues are part of each CDR3. Fields, in order: V gene, J gene, CDR3 protein.

TRBV19	TRBJ1-6	CASSIGWRTGESPLHF
TRBV19	TRBJ2-3	CASSIEEEGRDSGTDTQYF
TRBV2	TRBJ1-5	CASSGLTGNQPQHF
TRBV19	TRBJ1-3	CASRSTREGGGNTIYF
TRBV29-1	TRBJ2-5	CSVAGTGLGRMPETQYF
TRBV5-6	TRBJ2-1	CASSSTSGVPSGQFF
TRBV3-1/TRBV3-2	TRBJ2-6	CASSLTGGFDLSGANVLTF
TRBV30	TRBJ2-7	CACSLRVRSAEQYF
TRBV9	TRBJ1-5	CASSAGGESHQPQHF
TRBV7-8	TRBJ1-1	CASSLVVQMNTEAFF
TRBV18	TRBJ1-5	CASSPVTGEAQPQHF
TRBV5-1	TRBJ2-7	CASSLKSGRTYEQYF
TRBV18	TRBJ2-5	CASSSWDRGQETQYF
TRBV27	TRBJ2-7	CASSREREGHEQYF
TRBV5-4	TRBJ1-2	CASSPGTGRGYGYTF
TRBV28	TRBJ1-3	CASGDRHNTIYF
TRBV29-1	TRBJ2-1	CSVGAPLAGIDNEQFF
TRBV21-1	TRBJ1-1	CASSKKCGPGEAFF
TRBV19	TRBJ2-7	CASSIRDRDPYEQYF
TRBV5-1	TRBJ2-1	CASSWGLAGVGNEQFF
TRBV30	TRBJ2-5	CAWSVGETQYF
TRBV7-2	TRBJ2-4	CASSPWAGQRNIQYF
TRBV10-2	TRBJ1-3	CASSGAGARGNTIYF
TRBV28	TRBJ2-3	CATSLGEASTDTQYF
TRBV30	TRBJ2-7	CAWTPGLALSSYEQYF
TRBV5-1	TRBJ1-4	CASSVNSWTNEKLFF
TRBV6-1	TRBJ1-2	CASSEAVGGYTF
TRBV18	TRBJ2-2	CASSPPSANTGELFF
TRBV6-1	TRBJ2-5	CASSVTGGGGSWETQYF
TRBV15	TRBJ2-1	CATSRALATRYNEQFF
TRBV9	TRBJ1-5	CASSFSGGAGQPQHF
TRBV10-2	TRBJ1-6	CASSEIDSSYSPLHF
TRBV5-3	TRBJ2-3	CATPSALNTDTQYF
TRBV11-2	TRBJ1-2	CASSRQGDHYGYTF
TRBV25-1	TRBJ1-1	CASSLAGKRNTEAFF
TRBV24-1	TRBJ1-4	CATSDSTGRNEKLFF
TRBV7-9	TRBJ1-1	CASSLFPPSHTEAFF
TRBV6-5	TRBJ1-3	CASSETASGNTIYF
TRBV18	TRBJ2-5	CASSPNLERLAGDQETQYF
TRBV27	TRBJ2-7	CASSFRTGGFGPYEQYF
TRBV15	TRBJ1-6	CATSRFRTGDSPLHF
TRBV7-3	TRBJ1-1	CASSLTGGNTEAFF
TRBV18	TRBJ1-5	CASSPPGQPQHF
TRBV11-2	TRBJ2-7	CASSLDPQIYEQYF
TRBV5-1	TRBJ2-3	CASSLESSGRAVDTQYF
TRBV5-1	TRBJ2-2	CASSFVRGGELFF
TRBV5-4	TRBJ1-2	CASSLLTGDGYTF
TRBV5-6	TRBJ1-2	CASRETGNANYGYTF
TRBV27	TRBJ2-7	CASSLSAPSGRRDYEQYF
TRBV27	TRBJ1-5	CASSLTGSHQPQHF
TRBV3-1/TRBV3-2	TRBJ2-3	CASSSLRGDTQYF
TRBV30	TRBJ1-1	CAWSQQGLVSSEAFF
TRBV15	TRBJ2-1	CATSRDLEGRSYNEQFF
TRBV9	TRBJ2-6	CASSPYLGANVLTF
TRBV24-1	TRBJ1-3	CATSDPRQGGNTIYF
TRBV19	TRBJ1-2	CASSTGINYGYTF
TRBV27	TRBJ2-2	CASSSTGELFF
TRBV2	TRBJ2-7	CASSTSAGYYEQYF